The following is a T cell receptor (beta chain) sequence with its context. Its antigen is not identified. This entry is derived from a study of cytomegalovirus exposure and HLA in healthy donors. The PCR made use of 60 Vbeta and 13 Jbeta primers. Generated by immunoSEQ multiplex PCR, the TCRdb table keeps only in-frame clones and is missing some. The data hold 110,000 to 150,000 clones, with roughly 80% observed a single time. The CDR3 loop spans 15 amino acids. Germline loops: CDR1 LGHNT, CDR2 FRNRAP. The V end was cut by 3 bases, the J end by 2 bases, with 13 bases between. General observations from the study: The classifier was said to identify cytomegalovirus status with high specificity and sensitivity. TCR beta chains numbering 164 were designated cytomegalovirus-associated. In a later analysis, several top co-occurrence clusters appeared linked to parvovirus B19, influenza, CMV and Epstein-Barr virus.

The receptor was isolated from a female donor in good health and CMV-seronegative. This rearrangement joins TRBV12-5 to TRBJ1-2, with D tentatively TRBD1 (5 bases). Specimen: PBMCs. For the CDR3, the DNA is TGTGCTAGTGGTTTCTGGACACGGACCAACTATGGCTACACCTTC. As protein: CASGFWTRTNYGYTF. Using reference TRBV12-5 and TRBJ1-2 for the parts outside the CDR3, the full variable domain is DARVTQTPRHKVTEMGQEVTMRCQPILGHNTVFWYRQTMMQGLELLAYFRNRAPLDDSGMPKDRFSAEMPDATLATLKIQPSEPRDSAVYFCASGFWTRTNYGYTFGSGTRLTVV.